This T cell receptor beta chain was observed in a study of blood T cell repertoires in COVID-19. The wider study: COVID-19 samples collected from the United States, Italy and Spain covered acute and convalescent phases.

V lost 7 bases to trimming and J lost 1 base, with 13 bases between them. The germline V gene has CDR1 SNHLY and CDR2 FYNNEI. The CDR3 loop spans 14 amino acids. Authors' data handling: Researchers report that nucleated cell counts were estimated from reference gene primer amplification. Only in-frame clones appear in the TCRdb table, and some are missing; sequencing was by immunoSEQ multiplex PCR. That table supplies the V and J calls and clone size; D and trimming were determined from the DNA. This sample yields fewer than 85,000 clones, of which about nine tenths are seen a single time; 8% to 9.5% belongs to the top ten.

The sequenced sample consisted of peripheral blood. The receptor's source is a man in his fifties with active COVID-19. The chain employs TRBV2 and TRBJ1-1; D is possibly TRBD1 (5 bases). This chain's CDR3 is CASNKAGGNTEAFF. As DNA, the CDR3 is TGTGCCAGCAACAAGGCGGGGGGGAACACTGAAGCTTTCTTT.